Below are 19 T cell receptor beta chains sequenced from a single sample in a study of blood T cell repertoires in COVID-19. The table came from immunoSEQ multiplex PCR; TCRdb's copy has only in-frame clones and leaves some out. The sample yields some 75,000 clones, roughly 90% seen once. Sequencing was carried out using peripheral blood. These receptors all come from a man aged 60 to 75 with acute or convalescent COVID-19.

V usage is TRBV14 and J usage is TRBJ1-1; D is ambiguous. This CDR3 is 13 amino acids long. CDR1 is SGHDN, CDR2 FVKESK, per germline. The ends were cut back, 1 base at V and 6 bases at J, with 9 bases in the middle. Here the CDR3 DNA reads TGTGCCAGCAGCCAAGTACTACTATCTGAAGCTTTCTTT. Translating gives CASSQVLLSEAFF.

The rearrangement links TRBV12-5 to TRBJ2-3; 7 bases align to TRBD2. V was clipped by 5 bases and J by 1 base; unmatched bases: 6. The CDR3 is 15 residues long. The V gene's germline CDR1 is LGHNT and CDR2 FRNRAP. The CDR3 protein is CASGLEAGRTDTQYF. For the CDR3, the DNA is TGTGCTAGTGGTCTGGAAGCGGGGCGCACAGATACGCAGTATTTT.

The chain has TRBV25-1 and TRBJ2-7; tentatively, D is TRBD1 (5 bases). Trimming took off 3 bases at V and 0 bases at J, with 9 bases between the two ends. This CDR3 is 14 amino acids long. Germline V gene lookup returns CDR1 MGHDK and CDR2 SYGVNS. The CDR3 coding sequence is TGTGCCAGCAGTGACAGGGAACCCTCCTACGAGCAGTACTTC. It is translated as CASSDREPSYEQYF.

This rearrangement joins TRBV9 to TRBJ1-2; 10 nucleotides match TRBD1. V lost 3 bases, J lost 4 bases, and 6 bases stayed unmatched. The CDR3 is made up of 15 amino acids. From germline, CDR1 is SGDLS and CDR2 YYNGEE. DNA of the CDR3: TGTGCCAGCAGCGCCCGGACAGGGGGGGGCTATGGCTACACCTTC. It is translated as CASSARTGGGYGYTF.

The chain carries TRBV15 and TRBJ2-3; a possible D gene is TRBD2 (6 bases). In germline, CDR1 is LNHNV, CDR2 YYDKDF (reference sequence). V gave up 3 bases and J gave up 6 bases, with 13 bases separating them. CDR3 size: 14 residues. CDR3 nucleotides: TGTGCCACCAGCAGGTCCGCTGGGGGGGATACGCAGTATTTT. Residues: CATSRSAGGDTQYF.

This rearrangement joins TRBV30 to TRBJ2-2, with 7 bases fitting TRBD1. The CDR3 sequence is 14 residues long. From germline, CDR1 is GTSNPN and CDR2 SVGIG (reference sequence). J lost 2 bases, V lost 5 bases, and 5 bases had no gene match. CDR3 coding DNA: TGTGCCTGGGGAGCAGGGGGAAACACCGGGGAGCTGTTTTTT. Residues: CAWGAGGNTGELFF.

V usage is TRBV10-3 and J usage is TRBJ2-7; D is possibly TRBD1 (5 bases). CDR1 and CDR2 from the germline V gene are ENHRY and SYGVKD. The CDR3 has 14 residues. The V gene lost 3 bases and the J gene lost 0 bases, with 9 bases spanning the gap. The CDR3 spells CAISDRVDSYEQYF. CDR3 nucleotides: TGTGCCATCAGTGACAGGGTGGACTCCTACGAGCAGTACTTC.

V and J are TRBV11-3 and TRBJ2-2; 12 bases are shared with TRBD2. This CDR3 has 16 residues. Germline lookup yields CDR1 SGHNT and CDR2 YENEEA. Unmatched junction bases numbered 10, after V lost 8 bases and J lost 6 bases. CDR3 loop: CASSMGTSGLAGELFF. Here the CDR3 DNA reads TGTGCCAGCTCGATGGGGACTAGCGGGCTGGCCGGGGAGCTGTTTTTT.

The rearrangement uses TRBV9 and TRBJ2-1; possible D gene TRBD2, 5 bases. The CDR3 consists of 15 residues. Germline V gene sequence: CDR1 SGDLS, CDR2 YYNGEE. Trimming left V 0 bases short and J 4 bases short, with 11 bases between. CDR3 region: CASSVEFERYNEQFF. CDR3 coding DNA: TGTGCCAGCAGCGTAGAGTTCGAGCGGTACAATGAGCAGTTCTTC. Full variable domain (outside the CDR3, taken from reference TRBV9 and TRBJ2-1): DSGVTQTPKHLITATGQRVTLRCSPRSGDLSVYWYQQSLDQGLQFLIQYYNGEERAKGNILERFSAQQFPDLHSELNLSSLELGDSALYFCASSVEFERYNEQFFGPGTRLTVL.

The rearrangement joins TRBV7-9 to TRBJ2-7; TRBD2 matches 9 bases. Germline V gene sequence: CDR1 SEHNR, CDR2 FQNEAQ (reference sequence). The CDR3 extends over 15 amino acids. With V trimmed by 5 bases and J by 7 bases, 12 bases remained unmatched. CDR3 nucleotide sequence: TGTGCCAGCAGCGCCGGAGCGGGAGGTTTGAGGGAGCAGTACTTC. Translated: CASSAGAGGLREQYF.

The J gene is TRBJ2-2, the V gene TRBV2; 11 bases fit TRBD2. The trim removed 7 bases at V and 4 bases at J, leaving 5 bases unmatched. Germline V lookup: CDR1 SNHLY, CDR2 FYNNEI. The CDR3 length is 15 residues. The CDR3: CASTRLAGSTGELFF. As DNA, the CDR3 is TGTGCCAGCACTCGACTAGCGGGAAGCACCGGGGAGCTGTTTTTT.

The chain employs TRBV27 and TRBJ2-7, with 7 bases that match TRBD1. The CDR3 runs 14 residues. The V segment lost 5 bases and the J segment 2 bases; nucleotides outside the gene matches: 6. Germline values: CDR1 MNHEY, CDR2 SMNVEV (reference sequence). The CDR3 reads CASSLRDRPYEQYF. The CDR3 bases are TGTGCCAGCAGTCTCCGGGACAGACCCTACGAGCAGTACTTC.

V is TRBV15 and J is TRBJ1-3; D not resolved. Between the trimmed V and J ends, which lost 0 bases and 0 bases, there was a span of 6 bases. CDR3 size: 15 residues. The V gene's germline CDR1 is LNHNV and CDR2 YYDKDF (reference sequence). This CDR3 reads CATSREQISGNTIYF. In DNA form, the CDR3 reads TGTGCCACCAGCAGAGAACAGATCTCTGGAAACACCATATATTTT.

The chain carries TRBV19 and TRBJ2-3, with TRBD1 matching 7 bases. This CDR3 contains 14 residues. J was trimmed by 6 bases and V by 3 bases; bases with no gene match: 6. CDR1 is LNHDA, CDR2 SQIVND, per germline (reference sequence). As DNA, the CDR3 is TGTGCCAGTAGTATCCGGCAAGGGGGCGATACGCAGTATTTT. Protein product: CASSIRQGGDTQYF.

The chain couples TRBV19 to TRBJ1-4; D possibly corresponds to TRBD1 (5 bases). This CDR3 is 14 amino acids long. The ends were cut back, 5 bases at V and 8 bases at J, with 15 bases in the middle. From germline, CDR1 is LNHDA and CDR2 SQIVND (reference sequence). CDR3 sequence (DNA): TGTGCCAGTAGTTCCGTGCGGGGGGAAGAAAAACTGTTTTTT. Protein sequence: CASSSVRGEEKLFF.

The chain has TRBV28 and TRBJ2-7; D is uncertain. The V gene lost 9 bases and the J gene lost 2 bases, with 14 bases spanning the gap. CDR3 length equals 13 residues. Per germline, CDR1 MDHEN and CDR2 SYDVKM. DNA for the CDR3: TGTGCCAGTCGGTCACCCCCGGCCTACGAGCAGTACTTC. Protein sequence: CASRSPPAYEQYF. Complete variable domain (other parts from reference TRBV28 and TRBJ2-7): DVKVTQSSRYLVKRTGEKVFLECVQDMDHENMFWYRQDPGLGLRLIYFSYDVKMKEKGDIPEGYSVSREKKERFSLILESASTNQTSMYLCASRSPPAYEQYFGPGTRLTVT.

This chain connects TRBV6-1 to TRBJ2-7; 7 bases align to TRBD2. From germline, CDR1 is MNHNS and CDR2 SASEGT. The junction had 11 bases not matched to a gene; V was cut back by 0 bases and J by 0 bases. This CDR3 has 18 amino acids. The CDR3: CASSEAEVAGDSSYEQYF. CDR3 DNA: TGTGCCAGCAGTGAAGCGGAAGTAGCGGGTGATAGCTCCTACGAGCAGTACTTC.

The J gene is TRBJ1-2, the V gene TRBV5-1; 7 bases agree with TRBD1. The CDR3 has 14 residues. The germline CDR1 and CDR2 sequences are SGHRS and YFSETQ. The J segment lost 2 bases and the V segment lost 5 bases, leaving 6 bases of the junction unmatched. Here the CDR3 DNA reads TGCGCCAGCAGACAACCGGGACAGAACTATGGCTACACCTTC. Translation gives CASRQPGQNYGYTF.

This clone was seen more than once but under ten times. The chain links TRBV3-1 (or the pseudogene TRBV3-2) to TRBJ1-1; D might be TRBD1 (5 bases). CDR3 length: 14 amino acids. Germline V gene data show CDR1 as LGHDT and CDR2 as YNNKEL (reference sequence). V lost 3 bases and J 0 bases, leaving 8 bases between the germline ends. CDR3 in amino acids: CASSQQGLNTEAFF. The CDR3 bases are TGTGCCAGCAGCCAGCAGGGCCTGAACACTGAAGCTTTCTTT.